The 9 T cell receptor beta chains given below trace back to one sample, sequenced in a study of T cells in Graves' hyperthyroidism and ophthalmopathy (dated by TCRdb to the late 2010s). The library was generated by multiplex PCR. Data came from an Illumina HiSeq 2000. Amplification of TCR beta CDR3 regions was carried out from RNA transcripts. The first round of RT-PCR for the TCR CDR3 was performed with the HTBI primer set and the Qiagen OneStep RT-PCR kit. The raw public reads went through TCRdb reprocessing: fastp at Q25, MiXCR clone calling, in-frame beta chains kept. CDR3 protein duplicates are merged, each entry listing the most common genes and DNA. This sample gives hundreds of thousands of distinct CDR3 sequences in total; around 45% of them show up just once. The ten largest clones capture 8% to 8.5% of the sample. Specimen: peripheral blood or thyroid tissue (not recorded which). The receptors originated from a woman under 30 with Graves' hyperthyroidism. Donor details come from another sample of the same person, matched by shared clones.

This clonotype was seen at least ten times. This chain connects TRBV2 to TRBJ1-1; no definite D call. Germline V gives CDR1 SNHLY, CDR2 FYNNEI. Trimming took off 8 bases at V and 0 bases at J, with 19 bases between the two ends. The CDR3 extends over 16 amino acids. The CDR3 bases are TGTGCCAGCCTTGAGTGGGCCAGGAGCTTGAACACTGAAGCTTTCTTT. Protein product: CASLEWARSLNTEAFF.

In its sample, this clonotype was seen once. This chain connects TRBV15 to TRBJ1-5, with unresolved D. The V end lost 3 bases, the J end lost 1 base, and 7 bases lay between the germline ends. Germline CDR1 and CDR2: LNHNV and YYDKDF (reference sequence). CDR3 size: 14 residues. Here the CDR3 reads CATSRVQSNQPQHF. CDR3 sequence (DNA): TGTGCCACCAGCAGGGTGCAGAGCAATCAGCCCCAGCATTTT.

The gene calls are TRBV7-2 and TRBJ1-5, with D unresolved. Trimming removed 5 bases at V and 2 bases at J, with 16 bases between. Germline V gene data show CDR1 as SGHTA and CDR2 as FQGNSA. CDR3 length: 16 amino acids. Here the CDR3 DNA reads TGTGCCAGCAGCCACACCGGGCGCTTGGGCAATCAGCCCCAGCATTTT. Protein product: CASSHTGRLGNQPQHF.

J is TRBJ2-7 and V is TRBV10-3; 9 positions agree with TRBD1. The V segment lost 10 bases and the J segment 7 bases; nucleotides outside the gene matches: 14. The CDR3 contains 14 residues. The germline V gene has CDR1 ENHRY and CDR2 SYGVKD. The CDR3 loop is CANSKEQGAREQYF. The DNA of the CDR3 is TGTGCCAACTCGAAGGAACAGGGGGCACGGGAGCAGTACTTC.

V gene TRBV20-1 combines with J gene TRBJ2-2, with D possibly TRBD1 on 5 matching bases. The CDR3 covers 14 residues. From germline, CDR1 is DFQATT and CDR2 SNEGSKA (reference sequence). V was trimmed by 6 bases and J by 7 bases, leaving 18 bases between them. In DNA, the CDR3 is TGCAGTGCAAAGGGCAGGGAAAAGGACGGGGAGCTGTTTTTT. This encodes CSAKGREKDGELFF.

This clonotype was seen at least ten times. The rearrangement joins TRBV7-9 to TRBJ1-1; tentative D call: TRBD1 (6 bases). The V and J ends lost 4 bases and 4 bases respectively, with 22 bases between them. Germline-derived CDR1 and CDR2 are SEHNR and FQNEAQ (reference sequence). The CDR3 runs 17 residues. This CDR3 reads CASSSYRAGKILTEAFF. The CDR3 DNA reads as TGTGCCAGCAGCTCGTACAGGGCGGGTAAGATCCTCACTGAAGCTTTCTTT.

This clonotype was picked up many times. The gene calls are TRBV20-1 and TRBJ1-6; weak D call: TRBD1 (6 bases). In germline, CDR1 is DFQATT, CDR2 SNEGSKA (reference sequence). There are 14 residues in the CDR3. The germline V and J ends were trimmed by 5 bases and 6 bases, with 14 bases remaining between them. This CDR3 reads CSAARGQANSPLHF. In nucleotides, the CDR3 is TGCAGTGCTGCCCGGGGGCAAGCTAATTCACCCCTCCACTTT.

The table lists this clonotype with many counts. This sequence joins TRBV7-9 and TRBJ2-5; D assignment may be TRBD1 or TRBD2 (5 bases each). Per the germline V gene, CDR1 is SEHNR and CDR2 is FQNEAQ (reference sequence). V was shortened by 1 base and J by 6 bases, with 12 bases between the two germline ends. The CDR3 runs 14 residues. CDR3 loop: CASSLVFGTKTQYF. The CDR3 DNA is TGTGCCAGCAGCTTAGTTTTCGGGACCAAGACCCAGTACTTC.

Details on this clonotype: Just one base apart from a much larger clone, this may be a read error. The chain has TRBV10-3 and TRBJ2-5; the D gene is possibly TRBD1 (6 bases). CDR3 size: 13 residues. With 5 bases removed from V and 2 bases from J, the gap between germline ends came to 9 bases. Germline CDR1 is ENHRY and CDR2 is SYGVKD. The CDR3 sequence is CAISMDRQETQYF. In DNA, the CDR3 is TGTGCCATCAGTATGGACAGACAAGAGACCCAGTACTTC.